This record covers a single TCR beta chain. These data come from a study of shared T cell receptors in the human thymus. Sequencing used immunoSEQ multiplex PCR; TCRdb keeps in-frame clones, though not all of them. Of 650,000 to 950,000 clones in the sample, over 75% were seen once. V lost 2 bases and J 1 base, leaving 20 bases between the germline ends. Germline V gene sequence: CDR1 MDHEN, CDR2 SYDVKM. The CDR3 is made up of 19 amino acids. These data were likewise used in another study, on human thymus T cells. That investigation notes: Thymic material originated from resections removed in the course of corrective heart surgery.

Sample: thymocytes. V usage is TRBV28 and J usage is TRBJ1-4, with D maybe TRBD1 (5 bases). The TCR was taken from a girl under two years old with a congenital heart defect. The CDR3 here is CASSLGGIDMGLTNEKLFF. The DNA of the CDR3 is TGTGCCAGCAGTTTAGGGGGGATAGACATGGGATTAACTAATGAAAAACTGTTTTTT.